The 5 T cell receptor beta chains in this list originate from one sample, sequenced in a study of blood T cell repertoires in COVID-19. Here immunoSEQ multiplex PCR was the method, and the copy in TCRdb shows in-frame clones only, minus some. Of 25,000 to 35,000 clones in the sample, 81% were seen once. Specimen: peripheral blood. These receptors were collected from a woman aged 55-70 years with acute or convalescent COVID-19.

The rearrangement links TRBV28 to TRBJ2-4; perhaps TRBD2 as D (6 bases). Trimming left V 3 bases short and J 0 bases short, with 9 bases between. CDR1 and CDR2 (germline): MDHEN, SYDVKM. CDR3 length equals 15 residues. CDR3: CASSFGRLAKNIQYF. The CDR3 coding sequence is TGTGCCAGCAGTTTCGGGAGACTAGCCAAAAACATTCAGTACTTC.

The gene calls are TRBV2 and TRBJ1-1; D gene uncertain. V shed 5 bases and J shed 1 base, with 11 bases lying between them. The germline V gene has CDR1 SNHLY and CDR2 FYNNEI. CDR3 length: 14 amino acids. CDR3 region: CASSSAGKNTEAFF. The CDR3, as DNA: TGTGCCAGCAGTTCCGCAGGAAAGAACACTGAAGCTTTCTTT.

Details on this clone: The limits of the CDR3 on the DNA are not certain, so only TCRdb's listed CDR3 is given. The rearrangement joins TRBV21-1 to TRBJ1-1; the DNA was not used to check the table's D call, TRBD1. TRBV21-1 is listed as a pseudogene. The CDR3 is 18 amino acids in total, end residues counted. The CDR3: CASTPWGQGTELTSEAFF.

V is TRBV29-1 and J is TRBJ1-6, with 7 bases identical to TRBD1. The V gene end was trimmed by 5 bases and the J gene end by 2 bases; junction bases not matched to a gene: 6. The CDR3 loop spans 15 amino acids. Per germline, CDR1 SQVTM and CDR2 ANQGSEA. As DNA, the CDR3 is TGCAGCGTTAGGACAGGCCTGGCCTATAATTCACCCCTCCACTTT. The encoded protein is CSVRTGLAYNSPLHF.

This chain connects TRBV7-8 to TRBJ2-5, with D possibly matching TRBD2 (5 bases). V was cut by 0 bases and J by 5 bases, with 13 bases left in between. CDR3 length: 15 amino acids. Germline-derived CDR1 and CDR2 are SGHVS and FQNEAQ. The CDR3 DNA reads TGTGCCAGCAGCTTAGCGAGGCACAGAGGGGAGACCCAGTACTTC. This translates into CASSLARHRGETQYF.